Presented here are 5 T cell receptor beta chains from one specimen sequenced in a study of CD8 T cells in ankylosing spondylitis. Antigens of these TCRs are unknown. Whole-study results and caveats: It appeared that ankylosing spondylitis blood was characterized by a TCR beta motif of several highly homologous variants.

In TCRdb, the 5' RACE reads were re-called with MiXCR into one record per CDR3 protein. The table shows around 770,000 distinct CDR3 sequences, with approximately 12% occurring only once. The sample taken for sequencing was blood, either unsorted or a sorted T cell fraction (not recorded which). Every receptor here comes from a male donor with ankylosing spondylitis.

The V and J genes are TRBV12-3 or TRBV12-4 and TRBJ2-2; D gene uncertain. Trimming took off 10 bases at V and 6 bases at J, with 12 bases between the two ends. The CDR3 has 12 amino acids. In DNA, the CDR3 is TGTGCCACCGCTGGCAGACCCGGGGAGCTGTTTTTT. This translates into CATAGRPGELFF.

The table lists this clonotype with many counts. The chain is built from TRBV5-1 and TRBJ1-1; D is uncertain. V gave up 4 bases and J gave up 4 bases, with 8 bases separating them. The CDR3 loop spans 12 amino acids. Germline V gives CDR1 SGHRS, CDR2 YFSETQ. CDR3 in amino acids: CASSLPSTEAFF. For the CDR3, the DNA is TGCGCCAGCAGCCTACCTAGCACTGAAGCTTTCTTT. The whole variable domain, filled in from reference TRBV5-1 and TRBJ1-1, reads KAGVTQTPRYLIKTRGQQVTLSCSPISGHRSVSWYQQTPGQGLQFLFEYFSETQRNKGNFPGRFSGRQFSNSRSEMNVSTLELGDSALYLCASSLPSTEAFFGQGTRLTVV.

This clonotype was counted only a few times. The chain recombines TRBV4-2 with TRBJ2-2; no reliable D call. This CDR3 spans 15 amino acids. V was shortened by 3 bases and J by 15 bases, with 23 bases between the two germline ends. The germline gives CDR1 LGHNA, CDR2 YNFKEQ. CDR3: CASSQEYTSAIPVFF. CDR3 bases: TGTGCCAGCAGCCAGGAATATACATCGGCGATCCCCGTGTTTTTT.

This clonotype appeared a few times. The chain carries TRBV6-1 and TRBJ1-5; TRBD1 is a possible D gene (6 bases). The CDR3 totals 16 residues. Trimming took 6 bases from V and 2 from J, leaving 17 bases between them. Germline CDR1 reads MNHNS; CDR2 reads SASEGT. CDR3 in amino acids: CASRGLPGDRNQPQHF. The CDR3 DNA reads TGTGCCAGCAGGGGCCTACCAGGGGATCGCAATCAGCCCCAGCATTTT.

This clonotype was seen more than once but under ten times. The chain employs TRBV5-1 and TRBJ1-4; TRBD1 matches at 8 bases. The junction had 9 bases not matched to a gene; V was cut back by 3 bases and J by 8 bases. This CDR3 is 15 amino acids long. The germline V gene encodes CDR1 SGHRS and CDR2 YFSETQ. CDR3 nucleotides: TGCGCCAGCAGCTCCTTTGGACAGGGCGGCGAAAAACTGTTTTTT. This translates into CASSSFGQGGEKLFF.